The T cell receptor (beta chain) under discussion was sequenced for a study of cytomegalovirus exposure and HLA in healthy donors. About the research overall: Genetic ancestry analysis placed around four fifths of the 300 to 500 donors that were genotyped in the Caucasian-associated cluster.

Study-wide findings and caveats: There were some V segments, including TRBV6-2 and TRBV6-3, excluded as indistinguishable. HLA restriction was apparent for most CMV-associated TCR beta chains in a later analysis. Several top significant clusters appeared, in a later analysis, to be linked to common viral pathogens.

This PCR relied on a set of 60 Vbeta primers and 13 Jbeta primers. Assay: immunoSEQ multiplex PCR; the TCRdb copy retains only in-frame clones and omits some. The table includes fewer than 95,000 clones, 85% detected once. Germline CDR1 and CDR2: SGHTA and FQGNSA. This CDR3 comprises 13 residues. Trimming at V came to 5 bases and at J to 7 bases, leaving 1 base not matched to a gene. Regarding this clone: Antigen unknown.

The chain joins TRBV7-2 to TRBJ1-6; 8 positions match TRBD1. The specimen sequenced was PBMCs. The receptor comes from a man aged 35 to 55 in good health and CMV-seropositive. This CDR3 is CASSRDRNSPLHF. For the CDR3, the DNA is TGTGCCAGCAGCCGGGACAGGAATTCACCCCTCCACTTT.